The source of this TCR beta chain is a study of Graves' ophthalmopathy and Graves' hyperthyroidism. The sequenced template was RNA, covering the TCR beta CDR3 region. HTBI-primed first-round RT-PCR preceded second-round multiplex PCR. TCRdb redid the calling of the multiplex PCR reads with MiXCR, one entry per CDR3 protein. The sample has about 370,000 distinct CDR3 sequences, about a sixth seen once. Germline lookup yields CDR1 MDHEN and CDR2 SYDVKM. The CDR3 spans 14 residues. The junction had 6 bases not matched to a gene; V was cut back by 6 bases and J by 2 bases. If patients had other autoimmune diseases, uncontrolled infections, pregnancy or lactation, they were excluded.

The V call is TRBV28, the J call TRBJ1-2; 7 bases align to TRBD1. Sequencing was carried out using peripheral blood. This TCR was sampled from a woman aged 18-35 years with Graves' ophthalmopathy. The CDR3 reads CASSEQGPNYGYTF. The CDR3 nucleotides read TGTGCCAGCAGCGAACAGGGGCCCAACTATGGCTACACCTTC.